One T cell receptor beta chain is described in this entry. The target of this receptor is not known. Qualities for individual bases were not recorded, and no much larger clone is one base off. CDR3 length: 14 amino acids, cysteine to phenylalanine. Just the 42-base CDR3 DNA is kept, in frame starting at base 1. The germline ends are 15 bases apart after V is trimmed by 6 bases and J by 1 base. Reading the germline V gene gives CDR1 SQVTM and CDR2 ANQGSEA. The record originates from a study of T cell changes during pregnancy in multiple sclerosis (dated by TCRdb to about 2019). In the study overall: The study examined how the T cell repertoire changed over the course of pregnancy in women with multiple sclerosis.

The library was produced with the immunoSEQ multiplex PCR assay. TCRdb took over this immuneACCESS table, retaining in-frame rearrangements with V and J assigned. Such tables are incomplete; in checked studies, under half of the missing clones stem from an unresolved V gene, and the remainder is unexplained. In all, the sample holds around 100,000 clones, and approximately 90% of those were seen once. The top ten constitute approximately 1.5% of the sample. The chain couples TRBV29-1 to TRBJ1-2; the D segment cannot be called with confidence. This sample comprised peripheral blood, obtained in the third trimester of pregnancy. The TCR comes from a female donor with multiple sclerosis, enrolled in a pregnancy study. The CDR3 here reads CSVAMREVNYGYTF. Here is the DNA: TGCAGCGTGGCAATGCGGGAAGTTAACTATGGCTACACCTTC.